This T cell receptor (beta chain) was observed in a study of OX40 agonist ivuxolimab in advanced cancers. Overall study: Participants, 75% to 90% male, averaged roughly 60 years of age, ranging from roughly 23 to 90.

Patients were excluded for autoimmune disease history or systemic immunosuppression. Trimming stripped 0 bases from V and 6 bases from J, with 13 bases between. Germline CDR1 is SGHRS and CDR2 is YFSETQ. The CDR3 consists of 14 residues. Sequenced by immunoSEQ multiplex PCR; TCRdb stores in-frame clones only, minus some. The data hold under 95,000 clones, with 86% observed a single time. The source material was CD4+ or CD8+ T cells sorted from blood, sampled in a trial of the OX40 agonist ivuxolimab. The chain links TRBV5-1 to TRBJ2-7; D call uncertain. The origin of this receptor is an adult with an advanced solid tumor such as melanoma, head and neck, liver or kidney cancer. This CDR3 is CASSLGSARGEQYF. The CDR3 DNA sequence: TGCGCCAGCAGCTTGGGGTCGGCACGAGGCGAGCAGTACTTC.